This T cell receptor beta chain was found in a study of technical replicates of blood from a handful of donors. Sequencing used immunoSEQ multiplex PCR; TCRdb keeps in-frame clones, though not all of them. The sample has 60,000 to 95,000 clones; 91% are singletons. V dropped 0 bases and J dropped 6 bases, with 13 bases sitting between them. Looked up from germline, CDR1 is SGDLS and CDR2 is YYNGEE. The CDR3 length is 14 residues. The sequenced material came from T cells isolated from PBMCs. The TCR originated in a human donor in good health. Some clones in this sample may be carry-over from other donors' samples. The V gene is TRBV9, the J gene TRBJ2-7; tentative D call: TRBD2 (6 bases). For the CDR3, the DNA is TGTGCCAGCAGCGTAGGGATTTTCGGGAGCGAGCAGTACTTC. Translation: CASSVGIFGSEQYF.